These T cell receptor beta chains were read from a single sample in a study of shared clonotypes between healthy human individuals. Produced via immunoSEQ multiplex PCR; TCRdb's table is partial and in-frame only. The profile shows 2 million to 2.5 million clones, 80% to 95% of them singletons. What was sequenced was naive CD4+ T cells from PBMCs. Receptors were obtained from a young man in good health. Some clones in this sample may be carry-over from other donors' samples. Each CDR3 is given with its conserved first and last residue. Fields, in order: V gene, J gene, CDR3 length, CDR3 protein.

V gene: TRBV10-3; J gene: TRBJ1-5; CDR3 length: 13; CDR3 protein: CAMRQGGDQPQHF
V gene: TRBV19; J gene: TRBJ2-3; CDR3 length: 15; CDR3 protein: CASSIEAAVTDTQYF
V gene: TRBV29-1; J gene: TRBJ1-2; CDR3 length: 13; CDR3 protein: CSVAEDGARGYTF
V gene: TRBV7-3; J gene: TRBJ2-3; CDR3 length: 14; CDR3 protein: CASSPGQTTDTQYF
V gene: TRBV18; J gene: TRBJ2-1; CDR3 length: 15; CDR3 protein: CASSPGSPSYNEQFF
V gene: TRBV5-1; J gene: TRBJ1-5; CDR3 length: 13; CDR3 protein: CASSLETDQPQHF
V gene: TRBV28; J gene: TRBJ2-7; CDR3 length: 13; CDR3 protein: CASKGSSAHEQYF
V gene: TRBV7-9; J gene: TRBJ2-1; CDR3 length: 11; CDR3 protein: CASSRGNEQFF
V gene: TRBV5-1; J gene: TRBJ1-1; CDR3 length: 14; CDR3 protein: CASRTGQPNTEAFF
V gene: TRBV19; J gene: TRBJ2-2; CDR3 length: 13; CDR3 protein: CASKGLIRGELFF
V gene: TRBV14; J gene: TRBJ2-5; CDR3 length: 15; CDR3 protein: CASSQGAVLQETQYF
V gene: TRBV11-2; J gene: TRBJ1-2; CDR3 length: 11; CDR3 protein: CASSPASLLTF
V gene: TRBV19; J gene: TRBJ2-5; CDR3 length: 13; CDR3 protein: CASGPTGQETQYF
V gene: TRBV6-5; J gene: TRBJ2-6; CDR3 length: 16; CDR3 protein: CASSSRQVSGANVLTF
V gene: TRBV28; J gene: TRBJ1-2; CDR3 length: 12; CDR3 protein: CASSSSGAGYTF
V gene: TRBV5-6; J gene: TRBJ1-1; CDR3 length: 14; CDR3 protein: CASSFRQGNTEAFF
V gene: TRBV21-1; J gene: TRBJ1-5; CDR3 length: 16; CDR3 protein: CASRTFVHWHHQPQHF